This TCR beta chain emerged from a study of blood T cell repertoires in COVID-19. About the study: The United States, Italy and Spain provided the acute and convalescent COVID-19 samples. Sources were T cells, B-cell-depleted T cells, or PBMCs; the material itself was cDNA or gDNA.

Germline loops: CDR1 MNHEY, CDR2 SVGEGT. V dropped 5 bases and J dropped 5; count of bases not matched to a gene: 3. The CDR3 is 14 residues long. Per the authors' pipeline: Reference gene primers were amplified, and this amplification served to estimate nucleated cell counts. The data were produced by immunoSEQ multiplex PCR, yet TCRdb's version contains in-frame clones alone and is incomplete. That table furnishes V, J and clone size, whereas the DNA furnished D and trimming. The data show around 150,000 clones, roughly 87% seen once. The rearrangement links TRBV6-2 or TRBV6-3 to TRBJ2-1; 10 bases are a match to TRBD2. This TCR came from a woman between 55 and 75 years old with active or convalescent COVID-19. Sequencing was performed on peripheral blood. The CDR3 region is CASSKSGGDNEQFF. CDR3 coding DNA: TGTGCCAGCAGTAAGAGCGGGGGGGACAATGAGCAGTTCTTC.